This T cell receptor beta chain was observed in a study of blood T cell repertoires in COVID-19. Overall study context: Samples came from the United States, Italy and Spain, spanning acute and convalescent COVID-19.

This CDR3 is built from 20 residues. CDR1 is PRHDT, CDR2 FYEKMQ, per germline (reference sequence). The J segment lost 0 bases and the V segment lost 8 bases, leaving 17 bases of the junction unmatched. Participants' own reports of clinical history determined their cohort assignment. Measured with immunoSEQ multiplex PCR; TCRdb has only the in-frame clones, and not every one. Of hundreds of thousands of clones in the sample, 70% to 90% were seen once. This clone has more than one count but fewer than ten. The rearrangement links TRBV13 to TRBJ2-6, with 9 bases identical to TRBD2. The sample comprised PBMCs or T cells enriched from blood (not recorded which). The TCR comes from a man under 40 with acute COVID-19. The CDR3 DNA sequence: TGTGCCAGCGGATCTATAGGCGAGCGGGGGGTAAGCTCTGGGGCCAACGTCCTGACTTTC. Translation gives CASGSIGERGVSSGANVLTF.